This T cell receptor beta chain was sequenced in a study of blood T cell repertoires in COVID-19. Study information: Acute and convalescent COVID-19 specimens originated in the United States, Italy and Spain. The cDNA or gDNA used as material had been derived from T cells, B-cell-depleted T cells, or PBMCs.

Authors' processing steps: Nucleated cell number was recorded as an estimate derived from reference gene primer amplification. Generated by immunoSEQ multiplex PCR, the TCRdb table keeps only in-frame clones and is missing some. D and trimming come from the DNA, and the V and J calls and clone size come from that table. The sample comprises 100,000 to 150,000 clones, around 70% of which are singletons, and 5.5% rests with the top ten. V was clipped by 6 bases and J by 3 bases, with 15 bases between them. This CDR3 region has 14 residues. The germline gives CDR1 GTSNPN, CDR2 SVGIG (reference sequence).

This sequence was found in a man between 60 and 70 years old with acute or convalescent COVID-19. The sequenced sample was peripheral blood. The chain links TRBV30 to TRBJ1-5; D remains unclear. The CDR3 spells CACSDLADNQPQHF. The CDR3 DNA reads as TGTGCCTGTTCCGACCTGGCGGACAATCAGCCCCAGCATTTT.